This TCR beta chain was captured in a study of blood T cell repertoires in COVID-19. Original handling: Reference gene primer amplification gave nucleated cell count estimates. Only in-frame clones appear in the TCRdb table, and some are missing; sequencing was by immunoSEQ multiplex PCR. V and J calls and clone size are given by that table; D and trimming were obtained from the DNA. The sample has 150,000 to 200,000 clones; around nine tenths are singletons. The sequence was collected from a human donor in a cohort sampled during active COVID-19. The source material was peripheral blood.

The DNA for the CDR3 is TGTGCCAGCAGCCCAGTGGGACAGGGGTTCAATCAGCCCCAGCATTTT. Protein: CASSPVGQGFNQPQHF. This rearrangement joins TRBV7-9 to TRBJ1-5; 10 bases match TRBD1. After removal of 5 bases from V and 3 bases from J, the junction contained 7 bases not matched to a gene. Germline V gives CDR1 SEHNR, CDR2 FQNEAQ (reference sequence). The CDR3 contains 16 residues.